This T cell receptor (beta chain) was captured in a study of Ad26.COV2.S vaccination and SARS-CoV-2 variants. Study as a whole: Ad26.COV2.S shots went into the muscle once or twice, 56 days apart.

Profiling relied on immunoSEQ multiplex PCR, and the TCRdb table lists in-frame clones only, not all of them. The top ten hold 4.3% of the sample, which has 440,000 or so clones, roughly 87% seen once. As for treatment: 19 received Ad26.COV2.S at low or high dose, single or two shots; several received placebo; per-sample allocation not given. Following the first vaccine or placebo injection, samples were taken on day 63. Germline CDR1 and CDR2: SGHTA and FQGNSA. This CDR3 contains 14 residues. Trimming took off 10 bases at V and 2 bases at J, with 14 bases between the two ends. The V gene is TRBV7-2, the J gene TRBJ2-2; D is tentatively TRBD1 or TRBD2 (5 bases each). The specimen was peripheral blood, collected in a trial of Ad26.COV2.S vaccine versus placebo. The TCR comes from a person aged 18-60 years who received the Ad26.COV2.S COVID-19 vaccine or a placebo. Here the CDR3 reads CATKEGPNTGELFF. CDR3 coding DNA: TGTGCCACCAAAGAGGGGCCCAACACCGGGGAGCTGTTTTTT. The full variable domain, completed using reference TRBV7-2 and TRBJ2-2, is GAGVSQSPSNKVTEKGKDVELRCDPISGHTALYWYRQSLGQGLEFLIYFQGNSAPDKSGLPSDRFSAERTGGSVSTLTIQRTQQEDSAVYLCATKEGPNTGELFFGEGSRLTVL.